The T cell receptor (beta chain) described here comes from a study of cytomegalovirus exposure and HLA in healthy donors. Notes on this clone: Its antigen is as yet unknown.

The CDR3 is 15 residues long. The V gene lost 5 bases and the J gene lost 3 bases, with 17 bases spanning the gap. Looked up from germline, CDR1 is MNHEY and CDR2 is SMNVEV (reference sequence). Study-level points and caveats: The classifier reportedly diagnosed cytomegalovirus status with high specificity and sensitivity. A later analysis linked some 18,000 TCR beta sequences to HLA alleles at 0.05 false discovery rate.

This PCR relied on a set of 60 Vbeta primers and 13 Jbeta primers. Profiling relied on immunoSEQ multiplex PCR, and the TCRdb table lists in-frame clones only, not all of them. The sample records about 89,000 clones, more than 70% being singletons. Sequencing input: PBMCs. The chain uses TRBV27 and TRBJ2-7; perhaps TRBD2 as D (6 bases). The receptor comes from a man aged 25-45 years in good health and CMV-seronegative. The CDR3 loop reads CASSRDRDSNYEQYF. As DNA, the CDR3 is TGTGCCAGCAGTCGTGACCGGGACTCGAACTACGAGCAGTACTTC.